These T cell receptor beta chains were read from a single sample in a study of beta chain features in type 1 diabetes. Sequencing was performed with immunoSEQ multiplex PCR; in TCRdb, only in-frame clones are kept and a portion is missing. This sample has around 70,000 clones, with 49% found just once. Source material: central memory CD4+ T cells from blood. Receptor source: a man under 40 with type 1 diabetes. CDR3s include the opening cysteine and the closing phenylalanine or tryptophan. A D gene is named only where the DNA matches it firmly. The listing skips clone size in some rows; elsewhere it reads once, few, many or a size class.

TRBJ1-2,TRBV19,TRBD1,few,16,TGTGCCAGTAGTATCTTGGGGACAGGGAAAAGGTATGGCTACACCTTC,CASSILGTGKRYGYTF
TRBJ1-6,TRBV15,NA,NA,13,TGTGCCACCAGCAGAGATGAGGATTCACCCCTCCACTTT,CATSRDEDSPLHF
TRBJ2-6,TRBV2,TRBD1,few,16,TGTGCCAGCAGCAGGGGGCCCAACTCTGGGGCCAACGTCCTGACTTTC,CASSRGPNSGANVLTF
TRBJ2-7,TRBV11-2,TRBD2,NA,14,TGTGCCAGCAGCTTAGATTTGGGGGGGTACGAGCAGTACTTC,CASSLDLGGYEQYF
TRBJ1-5,TRBV18,NA,NA,17,TGTGCCAGCTCACCACGGGGGGAGGGCGACGGCAATCAGCCCCAGCATTTT,CASSPRGEGDGNQPQHF
TRBJ1-5,TRBV15,TRBD1,NA,17,TGTGCCACCAGCAGAGATGTATTTGACAGGGGGCATCAGCCCCAGCATTTT,CATSRDVFDRGHQPQHF
TRBJ2-3,TRBV5-1,NA,NA,14,TGCGCCAGCAGCGAGGGCCCGAGCACAGATACGCAGTATTTT,CASSEGPSTDTQYF
TRBJ2-7,TRBV5-4,TRBD1,few,14,TGTGCCAGCAGCCGGGACAGGGGGCGATACGAGCAGTACTTC,CASSRDRGRYEQYF
TRBJ1-1,TRBV30,NA,NA,13,TGTGCCTGGTACCACTCTATACCCAGGGGAGCTTTCTTT,CAWYHSIPRGAFF
TRBJ1-2,TRBV4-1,TRBD1,once,15,TGCGCCAGCAGCCACGGGGGGACAGGCCCTTATGGCTACACCTTC,CASSHGGTGPYGYTF
TRBJ2-7,TRBV4-1,TRBD2,NA,17,TGCGCCAGCAGCCAACTTCCGACTAGCGGGATCTACTACGAGCAGTACTTC,CASSQLPTSGIYYEQYF
TRBJ2-3,TRBV7-2,TRBD2,few,16,TGTGCCAGCAGCCCCGGGACTAGCGGGAGCTACGATACGCAGTATTTT,CASSPGTSGSYDTQYF
TRBJ1-1,TRBV10-3,TRBD1,NA,16,TGTGCCATCAGTGCCACCCTGACAGGGACGGGCACTGAAGCTTTCTTT,CAISATLTGTGTEAFF
TRBJ1-1,TRBV5-1,NA,NA,16,TGCGCCAGCAGCTTGAACGGAGGACCCCCGCCCACTGAAGCTTTCTTT,CASSLNGGPPPTEAFF
TRBJ1-5,TRBV25-1,TRBD1,few,14,TGTGCCAGCAGTGGACAGGGGGCCTATCAGCCCCAGCATTTT,CASSGQGAYQPQHF
TRBJ1-1,TRBV14,NA,NA,15,TGTGCCAGCAGCGCATGGGACAAGCAGACGGGTGAAGCTTTCTTT,CASSAWDKQTGEAFF
TRBJ2-1,TRBV19,NA,many,14,TGTGCCAGTAGTCCCACCGGGTCCTACCATGAGCAGTTCTTC,CASSPTGSYHEQFF
TRBJ2-7,TRBV7-2,NA,few,13,TGTGCCAGCAGCTTAAGTGCCGGTGGCAGGCTGGACTTC,CASSLSAGGRLDF
TRBJ2-1,TRBV25-1,TRBD2,once,14,TGTGCCAGCTCTCTACCACATAGCGGGCGTGAGCAGTTCTTC,CASSLPHSGREQFF
TRBJ1-1,TRBV7-8,NA,NA,18,TGTGCCAGCAGCTTAGAAGGGAGCTATGCCCTGCCAAACACTGAAGCTTTCTTT,CASSLEGSYALPNTEAFF
TRBJ1-1,TRBV12-5,TRBD1,NA,16,TGTGCTAGTGGTTTGGTACTAGGGACAGGGGCGACTGAAGCTTTCTTT,CASGLVLGTGATEAFF
TRBJ2-1,TRBV11-3,TRBD2,NA,15,TGTGCCAGCAGCCGTTTTGGCGGGGGGGACAATGAGCAGTTCTTC,CASSRFGGGDNEQFF
TRBJ2-2,TRBV28,TRBD2,NA,16,TGTGCCAGCAAATCGGGCGGGAGGGCCCACACCGGGGAGCTGTTTTTT,CASKSGGRAHTGELFF
TRBJ2-7,TRBV29-1,NA,few,12,TGCAGCGTTTACTCACCCCCAAACGAGCAGTACTTC,CSVYSPPNEQYF
TRBJ2-3,TRBV2,TRBD2,few,17,TGTGCCAGCAGTGGGACTAGCGGGGGGCCCTTGGCAGGTACGCAGTATTTT,CASSGTSGGPLAGTQYF
TRBJ2-7,TRBV6-1,NA,NA,13,TGTGCCAGCACGATATCTGGGGGGTACGAGCAGTACTTC,CASTISGGYEQYF